These 6 T cell receptor beta chains share one sample of origin, sequenced in a study of shared T cell receptors in the human thymus. Sequencing used immunoSEQ multiplex PCR; TCRdb keeps in-frame clones, though not all of them. In the table there are over 650,000 clones, roughly 86% of which are singletons. This same sample was also taken into another study, of human thymus T cells.

Sequenced sample: thymocytes. These TCRs come from a boy under three years old with a congenital heart defect.

The V call is TRBV4-3, the J call TRBJ2-2, with D perhaps TRBD1 (7 bases). V lost 4 bases and J 5 bases, leaving 14 bases between the germline ends. Germline V gene lookup returns CDR1 LGHNA and CDR2 YSLEER. The CDR3 contains 15 residues. CDR3: CASSPSAGGTGELFF. CDR3 nucleotide sequence: TGCGCCAGCAGCCCCTCGGCAGGGGGGACCGGGGAGCTGTTTTTT.

This chain joins TRBV6-5 and TRBJ1-5, with a tentative D call TRBD1 (5 bases). Germline V gene lookup returns CDR1 MNHEY and CDR2 SVGAGI. Trimming left V 5 bases short and J 4 bases short, with 15 bases between. The CDR3 runs 15 residues. The CDR3 sequence: CASSLDSQGNQPQHF. The CDR3 region has the DNA TGTGCCAGCAGTCTCGACAGCCAAGGGAATCAGCCCCAGCATTTT.

This clone was observed once. The chain links TRBV18 to TRBJ2-2, with a weak D call TRBD1 (5 bases). There are 14 residues in the CDR3. Trimming took off 2 bases at V and 5 bases at J, with 9 bases between the two ends. The germline V gene has CDR1 KGHSH and CDR2 LQKENI. Written as DNA, the CDR3 is TGTGCCAGCTCACCAAGACAGAATACCGGGGAGCTGTTTTTT. Protein: CASSPRQNTGELFF.

The chain has TRBV9 and TRBJ2-7; 13 nucleotides align to TRBD2. The germline CDR1 and CDR2 sequences are SGDLS and YYNGEE. CDR3 size: 15 residues. V gave up 3 bases and J gave up 5 bases; unmatched junction bases: 5. The CDR3 bases are TGTGCCAGCAGCGCGGGACTAGCGGGAATCCACGAGCAGTACTTC. Translated: CASSAGLAGIHEQYF.

The chain has TRBV10-3 and TRBJ1-1; 7 nucleotides agree with TRBD1. The CDR3 extends over 13 amino acids. V shed 6 bases, J shed 1 base, and the junction held 2 bases outside the gene matches. Germline-derived CDR1 and CDR2 are ENHRY and SYGVKD. CDR3 DNA sequence: TGTGCCATCAGGAGGGACAGGAACACTGAAGCTTTCTTT. This encodes CAIRRDRNTEAFF.

V is TRBV14 and J is TRBJ2-6; the match to TRBD2 covers 13 bases. In germline, CDR1 is SGHDN, CDR2 FVKESK. Trimming took 4 bases from V and 1 from J; bases not matched to a gene: 7. The CDR3 has 19 amino acids. DNA for the CDR3: TGTGCCAGCAGCCGAGTGGGACTAGCGGGAATATCTGGGGCCAACGTCCTGACTTTC. Protein sequence: CASSRVGLAGISGANVLTF.